The clone carrying this TCR beta chain occurred many times. V lost 6 bases, J lost 5 bases, and 10 bases stayed unmatched. The germline gives CDR1 DFQATT, CDR2 SNEGSKA (reference sequence). CDR3 size: 14 residues. This specimen belongs to a study of T cells in Graves' hyperthyroidism and ophthalmopathy. Across the study: Blood was drawn when the patient was first diagnosed and still untreated.

Amplified TCR beta CDR3 regions came from RNA transcripts. With the HTBI primer set, the TCR CDR3 went through a first round of RT-PCR. TCRdb itself ran the multiplex PCR reads through MiXCR, one entry per CDR3 protein. The sample yields 500,000 to 700,000 distinct CDR3 sequences, over 15% seen once. This sequence joins TRBV20-1 and TRBJ2-7; 10 positions agree with TRBD1. The sequenced sample consisted of blood. This clonotype originated in a woman under 30 with Graves' hyperthyroidism. The CDR3, as DNA: TGCAGTGCACAGCGTGGGACAGGGGAGGACGAGCAGTACTTC. Translating it yields CSAQRGTGEDEQYF.